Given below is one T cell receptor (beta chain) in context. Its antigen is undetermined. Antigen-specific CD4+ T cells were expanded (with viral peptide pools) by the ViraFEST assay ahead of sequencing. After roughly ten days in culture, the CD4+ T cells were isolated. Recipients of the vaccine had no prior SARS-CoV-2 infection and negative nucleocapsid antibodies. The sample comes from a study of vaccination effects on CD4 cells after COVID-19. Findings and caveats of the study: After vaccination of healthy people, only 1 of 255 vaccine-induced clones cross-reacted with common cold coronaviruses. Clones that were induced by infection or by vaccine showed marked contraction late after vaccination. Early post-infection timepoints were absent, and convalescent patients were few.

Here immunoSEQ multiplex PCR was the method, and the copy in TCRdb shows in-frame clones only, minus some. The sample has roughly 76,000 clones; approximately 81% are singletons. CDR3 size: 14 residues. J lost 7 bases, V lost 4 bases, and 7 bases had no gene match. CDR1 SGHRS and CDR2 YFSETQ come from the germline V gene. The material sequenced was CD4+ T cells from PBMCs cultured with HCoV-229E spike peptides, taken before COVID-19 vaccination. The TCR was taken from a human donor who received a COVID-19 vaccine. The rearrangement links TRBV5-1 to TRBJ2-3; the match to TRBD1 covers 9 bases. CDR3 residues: CASSIGQGWNTQYF. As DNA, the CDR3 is TGCGCCAGCAGCATTGGACAGGGGTGGAATACGCAGTATTTT.